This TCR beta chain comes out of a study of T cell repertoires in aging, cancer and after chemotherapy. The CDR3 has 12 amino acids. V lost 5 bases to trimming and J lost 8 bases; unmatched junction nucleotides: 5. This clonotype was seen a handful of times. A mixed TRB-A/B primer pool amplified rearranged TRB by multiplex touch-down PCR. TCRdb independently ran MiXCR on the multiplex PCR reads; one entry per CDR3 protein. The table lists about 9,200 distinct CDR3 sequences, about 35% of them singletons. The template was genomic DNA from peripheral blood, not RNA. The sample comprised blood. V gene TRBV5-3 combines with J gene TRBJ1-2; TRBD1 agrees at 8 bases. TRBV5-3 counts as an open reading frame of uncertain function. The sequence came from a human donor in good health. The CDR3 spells CARSAQGAGYTF. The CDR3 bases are TGTGCCAGAAGTGCGCAGGGGGCAGGCTACACCTTC.